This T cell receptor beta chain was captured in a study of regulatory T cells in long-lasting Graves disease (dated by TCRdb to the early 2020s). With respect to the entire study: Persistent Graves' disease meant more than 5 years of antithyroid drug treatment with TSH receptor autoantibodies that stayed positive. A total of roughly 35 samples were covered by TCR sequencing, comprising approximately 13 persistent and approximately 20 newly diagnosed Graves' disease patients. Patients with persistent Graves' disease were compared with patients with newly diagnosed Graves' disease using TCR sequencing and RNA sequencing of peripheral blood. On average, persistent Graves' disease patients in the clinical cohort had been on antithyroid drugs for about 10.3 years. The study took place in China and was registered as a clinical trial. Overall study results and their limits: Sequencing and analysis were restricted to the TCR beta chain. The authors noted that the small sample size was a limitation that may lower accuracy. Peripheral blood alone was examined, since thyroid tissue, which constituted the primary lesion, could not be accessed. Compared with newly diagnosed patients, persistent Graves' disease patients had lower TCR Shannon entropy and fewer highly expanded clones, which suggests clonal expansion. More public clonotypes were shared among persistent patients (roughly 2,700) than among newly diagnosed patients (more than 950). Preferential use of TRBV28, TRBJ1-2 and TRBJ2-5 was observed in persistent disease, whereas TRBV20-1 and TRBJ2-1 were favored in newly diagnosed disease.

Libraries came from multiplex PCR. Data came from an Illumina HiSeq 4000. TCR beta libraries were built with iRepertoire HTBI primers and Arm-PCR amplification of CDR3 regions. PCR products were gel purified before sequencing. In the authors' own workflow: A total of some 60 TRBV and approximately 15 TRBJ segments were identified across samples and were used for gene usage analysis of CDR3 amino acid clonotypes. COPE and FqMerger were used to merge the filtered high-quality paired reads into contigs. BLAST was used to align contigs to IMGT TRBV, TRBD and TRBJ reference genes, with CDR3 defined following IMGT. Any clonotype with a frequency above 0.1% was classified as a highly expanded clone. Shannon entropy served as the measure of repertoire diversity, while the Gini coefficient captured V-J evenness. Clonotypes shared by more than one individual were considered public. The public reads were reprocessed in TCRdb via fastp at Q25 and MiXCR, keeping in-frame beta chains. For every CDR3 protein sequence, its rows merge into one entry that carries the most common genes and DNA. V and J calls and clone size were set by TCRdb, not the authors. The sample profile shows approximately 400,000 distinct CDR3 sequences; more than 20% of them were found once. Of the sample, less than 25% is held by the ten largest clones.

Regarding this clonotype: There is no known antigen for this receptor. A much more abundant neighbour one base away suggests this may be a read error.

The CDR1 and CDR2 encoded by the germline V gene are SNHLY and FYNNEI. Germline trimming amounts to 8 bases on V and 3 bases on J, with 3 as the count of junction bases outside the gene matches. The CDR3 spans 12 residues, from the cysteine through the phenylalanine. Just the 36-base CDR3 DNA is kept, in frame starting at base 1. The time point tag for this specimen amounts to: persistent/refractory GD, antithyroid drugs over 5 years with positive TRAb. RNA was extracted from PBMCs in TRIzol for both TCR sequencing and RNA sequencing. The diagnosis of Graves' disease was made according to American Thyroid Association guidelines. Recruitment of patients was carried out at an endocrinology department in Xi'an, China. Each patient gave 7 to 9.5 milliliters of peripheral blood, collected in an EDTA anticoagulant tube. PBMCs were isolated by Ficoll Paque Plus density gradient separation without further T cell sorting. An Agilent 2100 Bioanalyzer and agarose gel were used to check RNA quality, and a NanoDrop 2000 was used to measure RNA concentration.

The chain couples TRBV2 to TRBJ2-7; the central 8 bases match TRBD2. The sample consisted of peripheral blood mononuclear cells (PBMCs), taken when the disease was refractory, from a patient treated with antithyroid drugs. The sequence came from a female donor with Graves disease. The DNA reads TGTGCCAGCGGACTAGCCGACTACGAGCAGTACTTC. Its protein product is CASGLADYEQYF.